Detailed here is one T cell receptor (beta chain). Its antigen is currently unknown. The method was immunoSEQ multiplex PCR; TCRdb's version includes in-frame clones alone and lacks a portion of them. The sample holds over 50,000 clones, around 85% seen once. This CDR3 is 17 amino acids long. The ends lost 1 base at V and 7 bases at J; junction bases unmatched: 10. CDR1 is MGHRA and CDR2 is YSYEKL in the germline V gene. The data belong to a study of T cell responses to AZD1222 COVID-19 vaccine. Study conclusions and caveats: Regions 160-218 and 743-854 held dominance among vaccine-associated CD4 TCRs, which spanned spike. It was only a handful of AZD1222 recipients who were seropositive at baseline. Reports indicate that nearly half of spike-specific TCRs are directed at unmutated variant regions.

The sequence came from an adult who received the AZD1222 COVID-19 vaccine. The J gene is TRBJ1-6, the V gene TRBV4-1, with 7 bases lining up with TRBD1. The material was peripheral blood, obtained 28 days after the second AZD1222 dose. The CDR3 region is CASSQGTQGIGNSPLHF. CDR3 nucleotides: TGCGCCAGCAGCCAAGGGACACAGGGGATTGGGAATTCACCCCTCCACTTT.